One and the same sample provided the 7 T cell receptor beta chains below, sequenced in a study of identical twins (TCRdb year 2016). Libraries were made using 5' RACE. TCRdb lists the instrument as Illumina HiSeq 2000. TCRdb reran the public reads through fastp at Q25 and MiXCR, keeping productive beta chains. For every CDR3 protein sequence, its rows merge into one entry that carries the most common genes and DNA. This sample gives 200,000 to 250,000 distinct CDR3 sequences in total; roughly 7% of them show up just once. The ten biggest clones cover approximately 3.6% of the sample. These same records also appear under a second study, on yellow fever vaccine responses in identical twins.

The specimen sequenced was memory (CD45RO+) T cells sorted from blood. Interpreted using the paper, the cell subset or site label stands for: CD45RO+ enriched T cells. Receptors were obtained from a woman between 18 and 30 years old in good health.

This clonotype has a count of ten or more. CDR3 region: CATSDRLAGGFDEQFF. The CDR3 DNA reads as TGTGCCACCAGTGACCGACTAGCGGGAGGGTTCGATGAGCAGTTCTTC. The V and J genes are TRBV24-1 and TRBJ2-1; TRBD2 matches 14 bases. The V segment lost 4 bases and the J segment 8 bases; nucleotides outside the gene matches: 6. From germline, CDR1 is KGHDR and CDR2 SFDVKD. The CDR3 covers 16 residues.

The chain has TRBV2 and TRBJ2-2; D not resolved. Trimming stripped 8 bases from V and 2 bases from J, with 6 bases between. Germline loops: CDR1 SNHLY, CDR2 FYNNEI. The CDR3 has 12 residues. CDR3 nucleotides: TGTGCCAGCGCCTACAACACCGGGGAGCTGTTTTTT. Translation: CASAYNTGELFF.

The chain is built from TRBV7-8 and TRBJ1-2; D perhaps matches TRBD1 (6 bases). Germline CDR1 SGHVS, CDR2 FQNEAQ. The germline V and J ends were trimmed by 1 base and 2 bases, with 17 bases remaining between them. The CDR3 runs to 17 residues. The CDR3 sequence: CASSLEIIAGANYGYTF. CDR3 nucleotides: TGTGCCAGCAGCTTAGAAATTATAGCAGGGGCCAACTATGGCTACACCTTC. The whole variable domain, filled in from reference TRBV7-8 and TRBJ1-2, reads GAGVSQSPRYKVAKRGQDVALRCDPISGHVSLFWYQQALGQGPEFLTYFQNEAQLDKSGLPSDRFFAERPEGSVSTLKIQRTQQEDSAVYLCASSLEIIAGANYGYTFGSGTRLTVV.

This clonotype was counted only a few times. This chain uses TRBV20-1 with TRBJ1-2, with TRBD1 matching 9 bases. Germline lookup yields CDR1 DFQATT and CDR2 SNEGSKA (reference sequence). With V trimmed by 5 bases and J by 5 bases, 6 bases remained unmatched. This CDR3 spans 13 amino acids. CDR3 sequence (DNA): TGCAGTGCTGGGACAGGGTTGGGGTATGGCTACACCTTC. Translation: CSAGTGLGYGYTF.

The sample holds many counts of this clonotype. This chain joins TRBV7-2 and TRBJ1-5; D remains ambiguous. Germline CDR1 reads SGHTA; CDR2 reads FQGNSA. The CDR3 totals 13 residues. V was pared by 2 bases and J by 6 bases, with 8 bases between. The CDR3 DNA follows: TGTGCCAGCAGCTTAACGTACAGTCAGCCCCAGCATTTT. This translates into CASSLTYSQPQHF.

V and J are TRBV4-1 and TRBJ2-3; 15 positions match TRBD2. This CDR3 spans 18 amino acids. Losses at the gene ends were 1 base for V and 3 bases for J; bases not matched to a gene: 5. The germline gives CDR1 MGHRA, CDR2 YSYEKL. For the CDR3, the DNA is TGCGCCAGCAGCCAAGGGGGACTAGCGGGAGGAGGGACAGATACGCAGTATTTT. It specifies CASSQGGLAGGGTDTQYF.

The gene calls are TRBV12-3 or TRBV12-4 and TRBJ2-1, with 11 bases matching TRBD2. Trimming removed 8 bases from V and 0 bases from J; junction bases left unmatched: 12. This CDR3 is built from 18 residues. The CDR3 DNA is TGTGCCAGCGCGCACAGGCTTAGCGGGAGGGCCTCCTACAATGAGCAGTTCTTC. This sequence encodes CASAHRLSGRASYNEQFF.